These 30 T cell receptor beta chains originate from one sample sequenced in a study of PD-1 blockade in mismatch repair-deficient tumors. Some clones are missing from TCRdb's copy, which holds only in-frame ones; the method was immunoSEQ multiplex PCR. The sample contains about 34,000 clones, roughly 80% of which appear only once. The sequencing used PBMCs, collected roughly 6 weeks after starting pembrolizumab. These receptors were taken from an adult with mismatch repair-deficient cancer.

The genes are TRBV9 and TRBJ2-2, with a tentative D call TRBD2 (5 bases). The V end was cut by 3 bases, the J end by 7 bases, with 19 bases between. In germline, CDR1 is SGDLS, CDR2 YYNGEE. The length of the CDR3 is 16 residues. The CDR3 loop is CASSARVASGHGELFF. CDR3 in DNA: TGTGCCAGCAGCGCGCGGGTAGCATCGGGTCACGGGGAGCTGTTTTTT.

The chain recombines TRBV7-2 with TRBJ1-1; possibly TRBD1 for D (5 bases). The ends were cut back, 2 bases at V and 0 bases at J, with 10 bases in the middle. Germline assignment: CDR1 SGHTA and CDR2 FQGNSA. The CDR3 length is 15 residues. This CDR3 is CASSLSGHLNTEAFF. The CDR3 bases are TGTGCCAGCAGCTTAAGTGGACACCTGAACACTGAAGCTTTCTTT. The full variable domain, in which reference TRBV7-2 and TRBJ1-1 provide the parts outside the CDR3, is GAGVSQSPSNKVTEKGKDVELRCDPISGHTALYWYRQSLGQGLEFLIYFQGNSAPDKSGLPSDRFSAERTGGSVSTLTIQRTQQEDSAVYLCASSLSGHLNTEAFFGQGTRLTVV.

This sequence joins TRBV28 and TRBJ1-1; D possibly corresponds to TRBD1 (6 bases). The germline CDR1 and CDR2 sequences are MDHEN and SYDVKM. Trimming pared 9 bases from V and 1 base from J, leaving 21 bases between. This CDR3 comprises 16 residues. This chain's CDR3 is CASILLQGHSNTEAFF. CDR3 DNA: TGTGCCAGTATTCTCCTTCAGGGGCACTCGAACACTGAAGCTTTCTTT.

The CDR3 sequence: CASSLHRGYEQYF. The CDR3 DNA reads as TGTGCCAGCAGCTTGCACAGGGGCTACGAGCAGTACTTC. The rearrangement uses TRBV5-6 and TRBJ2-7; 7 bases agree with TRBD1. The germline gives CDR1 SGHDT, CDR2 YYEEEE. The V segment lost 1 base and the J segment 3 bases; nucleotides outside the gene matches: 1. This CDR3 has 13 residues.

The J gene is TRBJ1-1, the V gene TRBV29-1, with a possible D match to TRBD1 (6 bases). CDR1 and CDR2 (germline): SQVTM, ANQGSEA. The CDR3 is 12 amino acids. The V end was cut by 7 bases, the J end by 4 bases, with 13 bases between. Here the CDR3 DNA reads TGCAGCGCCGGACAGCTTTCCACTGAAGCTTTCTTT. It is translated as CSAGQLSTEAFF.

This clone was seen only once. This rearrangement joins TRBV12-5 to TRBJ1-5; maybe TRBD1 (5 bases). The CDR3 has 17 amino acids. CDR1 is LGHNT and CDR2 is FRNRAP in the germline V gene. V lost 5 bases, J lost 0 bases, and 17 bases lay in between. In DNA, the CDR3 is TGTGCTAGTGGTCCGGGGGGGGGTGCCCTTAGCAATCAGCCCCAGCATTTT. Translating it yields CASGPGGGALSNQPQHF.

This CDR3 reads CASSRDQRGTGELFF. CDR3 DNA sequence: TGTGCCAGCAGTCGGGACCAACGGGGGACCGGGGAGCTGTTTTTT. This rearrangement joins TRBV7-9 to TRBJ2-2, with D perhaps TRBD2 (6 bases). With 6 bases removed from V and 5 bases from J, the gap between germline ends came to 16 bases. The CDR3 consists of 15 residues. Germline V gene sequence: CDR1 SEHNR, CDR2 FQNEAQ (reference sequence).

The chain carries TRBV6-6 and TRBJ2-2; 7 bases are a match to TRBD2. With V trimmed by 5 bases and J by 3 bases, 6 bases remained unmatched. This CDR3 comprises 15 residues. Per the germline V gene, CDR1 is MNHNY and CDR2 is SVGAGI (reference sequence). The CDR3 DNA is TGTGCCAGCAGTCAAGCGGGATTGGACACCGGGGAGCTGTTTTTT. Translated, it gives CASSQAGLDTGELFF.

This clone showed up just a few times. V usage is TRBV27 and J usage is TRBJ2-7; 7 nucleotides align to TRBD1. The CDR3 has 16 residues. Germline V gene sequence: CDR1 MNHEY, CDR2 SMNVEV (reference sequence). The ends lost 7 bases at V and 0 bases at J; junction bases unmatched: 12. The CDR3 loop is CASTATGIKASYEQYF. CDR3 nucleotide sequence: TGTGCCAGCACGGCGACAGGGATTAAGGCCTCCTACGAGCAGTACTTC.

This sequence joins TRBV18 and TRBJ2-1, with D perhaps matching TRBD2 (5 bases). Germline lookup yields CDR1 KGHSH and CDR2 LQKENI. The CDR3 loop spans 15 amino acids. The V end was cut by 4 bases, the J end by 5 bases, with 15 bases between. The CDR3 is CASSRRSPLNNEQFF. The CDR3 DNA reads TGTGCCAGCTCACGGAGGAGCCCTCTCAACAATGAGCAGTTCTTC. The entire variable domain, with the rest obtained from reference TRBV18 and TRBJ2-1, is as follows: NAGVMQNPRHLVRRRGQEARLRCSPMKGHSHVYWYRQLPEEGLKFMVYLQKENIIDESGMPKERFSAEFPKEGPSILRIQQVVRGDSAAYFCASSRRSPLNNEQFFGPGTRLTVL.

The rearrangement joins TRBV28 to TRBJ1-3; D gene uncertain. Germline CDR1 MDHEN, CDR2 SYDVKM. Deletions cut 7 bases from V and 4 bases from J, with 17 bases between. This CDR3 spans 15 amino acids. CDR3 sequence reads: CASTNLGLSGNTIYF. In DNA form, the CDR3 reads TGTGCCAGCACCAACCTCGGACTGTCGGGAAACACCATATATTTT.

The chain carries TRBV19 and TRBJ2-3; TRBD2 agrees at 10 bases. With V trimmed by 5 bases and J by 4 bases, 6 bases remained unmatched. Germline CDR1 is LNHDA and CDR2 is SQIVND (reference sequence). CDR3 length: 15 amino acids. DNA for the CDR3: TGTGCCAGTAGTTGGTCTAGCGGGAGTGCAGATACGCAGTATTTT. It is translated as CASSWSSGSADTQYF.

The gene calls are TRBV5-1 and TRBJ1-6; unclear D gene. Germline lookup yields CDR1 SGHRS and CDR2 YFSETQ. Trimming took 1 base from V and 9 from J, leaving 11 bases between them. The CDR3 totals 14 residues. The CDR3 here is CASSLQDFGSPLHF. As DNA, the CDR3 is TGCGCCAGCAGCTTGCAGGACTTTGGTTCACCCCTCCACTTT.

The rearrangement uses TRBV9 and TRBJ2-7, with 9 bases matching TRBD2. CDR1 and CDR2 (germline): SGDLS, YYNGEE. This CDR3 has 15 residues. Losses at the gene ends were 4 bases for V and 0 bases for J; bases not matched to a gene: 5. In nucleotides, the CDR3 is TGTGCCAGCAGCAGAGGCGGGAGGGCCTCCTACGAGCAGTACTTC. Its protein is CASSRGGRASYEQYF.

V and J are TRBV29-1 and TRBJ2-7, with TRBD2 identical over 12 bases. V trimming: 6 bases; J trimming: 7 bases; junction bases outside the gene matches: 10. Germline V gives CDR1 SQVTM, CDR2 ANQGSEA. CDR3 size: 14 residues. CDR3 in amino acids: CSVRVTSGSSEQYF. In DNA, the CDR3 is TGCAGCGTGCGGGTGACTAGCGGGAGTAGTGAGCAGTACTTC.

This clone was counted only a few times. J is TRBJ1-5 and V is TRBV7-2, with D perhaps TRBD1 (6 bases). Trimming took 5 bases from V and 4 from J, leaving 15 bases between them. Germline V gene sequence: CDR1 SGHTA, CDR2 FQGNSA. CDR3 size: 15 residues. CDR3 amino acids: CASSPFSRGNQPQHF. DNA for the CDR3: TGTGCCAGCAGCCCATTCTCGAGGGGGAATCAGCCCCAGCATTTT.

The rearrangement uses TRBV30 and TRBJ1-5; D is perhaps TRBD1 (6 bases). The CDR3 sequence is 15 residues long. Trimming left V 2 bases short and J 0 bases short, with 11 bases between. Germline V gives CDR1 GTSNPN, CDR2 SVGIG (reference sequence). In DNA form, the CDR3 reads TGTGCCTGGAGTCTGACAGGCTATAGCAATCAGCCCCAGCATTTT. This sequence encodes CAWSLTGYSNQPQHF.

J is TRBJ1-4 and V is TRBV10-2, with D possibly being TRBD1 (5 bases). V lost 6 bases and J 3 bases, leaving 17 bases between the germline ends. Germline assignment: CDR1 WSHSY and CDR2 SAAADI. This CDR3 region has 16 residues. The CDR3 sequence: CASSAMIRVANEKLFF. CDR3 DNA sequence: TGCGCCAGCAGCGCCATGATCAGGGTAGCTAATGAAAAACTGTTTTTT.

The chain recombines TRBV7-9 with TRBJ2-4; no clear D gene. Germline V CDR1 and CDR2: SEHNR, FQNEAQ (reference sequence). V lost 3 bases and J lost 5, with 5 bases in between. The CDR3 extends over 12 amino acids. The CDR3 here is CASSFYENIQYF. The CDR3 DNA is TGTGCCAGCAGCTTTTATGAAAACATTCAGTACTTC.

This rearrangement joins TRBV5-3 to TRBJ2-1; unclear D gene. TRBV5-3 is identified as an open reading frame with a role that is uncertain. The length of the CDR3 is 12 residues. Trimming removed 5 bases from V and 6 bases from J, with 9 bases in between. The CDR3 nucleotides read TGTGCCAGAAGGCGACGGAGCAATGAGCAGTTCTTC. This encodes CARRRRSNEQFF.

In this sample, this clone turned up a few times. The chain combines TRBV15 with TRBJ2-3, with 8 bases identical to TRBD2. After removal of 4 bases from V and 3 bases from J, the junction contained 6 bases not matched to a gene. The CDR3 length is 15 residues. From germline, CDR1 is LNHNV and CDR2 YYDKDF (reference sequence). For the CDR3, the DNA is TGTGCCACCAGCAAAAGGACTAGCAGTACAGATACGCAGTATTTT. Residues: CATSKRTSSTDTQYF.

This chain joins TRBV5-1 and TRBJ2-2; perhaps TRBD2 as D (5 bases). The V gene lost 9 bases and the J gene lost 0 bases, with 12 bases spanning the gap. The CDR3 spans 14 residues. Germline CDR1 is SGHRS and CDR2 is YFSETQ. The CDR3 DNA follows: TGCGCCACCAGACGGGAAGCGAACACCGGGGAGCTGTTTTTT. Translation gives CATRREANTGELFF.

The rearrangement uses TRBV27 and TRBJ2-1, with 14 bases fitting TRBD2. CDR1 is MNHEY and CDR2 is SMNVEV in the germline V gene (reference sequence). The CDR3 is 16 residues long. V lost 5 bases to trimming and J lost 8 bases; unmatched junction nucleotides: 8. The DNA for the CDR3 is TGTGCCAGCAGTGCGGGACTAGCGGGAGAGGGCTATGAGCAGTTCTTC. It codes for CASSAGLAGEGYEQFF.

The gene calls are TRBV19 and TRBJ2-2; TRBD2 matches at 8 bases. The CDR3 totals 16 residues. Germline values: CDR1 LNHDA, CDR2 SQIVND (reference sequence). The junction had 3 bases not matched to a gene; V was cut back by 3 bases and J by 0 bases. Here the CDR3 reads CASSIRGGTNTGELFF. DNA of the CDR3: TGTGCCAGTAGTATCCGGGGGGGGACGAACACCGGGGAGCTGTTTTTT. Filled out from reference TRBV19 and TRBJ2-2, the complete variable domain reads DGGITQSPKYLFRKEGQNVTLSCEQNLNHDAMYWYRQDPGQGLRLIYYSQIVNDFQKGDIAEGYSVSREKKESFPLTVTSAQKNPTAFYLCASSIRGGTNTGELFFGEGSRLTVL.

The rearrangement joins TRBV11-2 to TRBJ2-7; 9 bases match TRBD1. The J segment lost 6 bases and the V segment lost 0 bases, leaving 9 bases of the junction unmatched. This CDR3 has 16 amino acids. Germline V gives CDR1 SGHAT, CDR2 FQNNGV. The CDR3 sequence is CASSLDNSGTGSEQYF. In nucleotides, the CDR3 is TGTGCCAGCAGCTTAGATAACTCCGGGACAGGGTCCGAGCAGTACTTC.

This CDR3 reads CASRRAGVNYEQYF. CDR3 coding DNA: TGTGCCAGCAGAAGAGCGGGAGTCAACTACGAGCAGTACTTC. V usage is TRBV27 and J usage is TRBJ2-7; 8 nucleotides align to TRBD2. The CDR3 is made up of 14 amino acids. Germline CDR1 reads MNHEY; CDR2 reads SMNVEV (reference sequence). V lost 6 bases and J lost 3; bases outside the gene matches: 7.

The chain has TRBV6-1 and TRBJ1-2; 7 nucleotides align to TRBD1. V gave up 5 bases and J gave up 4 bases; unmatched junction bases: 10. Germline assignment: CDR1 MNHNS and CDR2 SASEGT. The CDR3 sequence is 15 residues long. DNA for the CDR3: TGTGCCAGCAGTCTGGAAGGGGGCGGTATCTATGGCTACACCTTC. This encodes CASSLEGGGIYGYTF.

This clone was detected a few times. CDR3 nucleotide sequence: TGCAGCGTTGACAGGGGGCTGAACTATGGCTACACCTTC. Protein: CSVDRGLNYGYTF. The chain employs TRBV29-1 and TRBJ1-2; the match to TRBD1 covers 8 bases. This CDR3 contains 13 residues. The V and J ends lost 3 bases and 2 bases, in that order; junction bases with no gene match: 2. From germline, CDR1 is SQVTM and CDR2 ANQGSEA.

CDR3 in DNA: TGTGCCAGTAGAGGCATTAGCGGGAGGCTTAATGAGCAGTTCTTC. The encoded protein is CASRGISGRLNEQFF. The gene calls are TRBV19 and TRBJ2-1; 10 bases are a match to TRBD2. V dropped 6 bases and J dropped 7; count of bases not matched to a gene: 9. CDR3 length: 15 residues. Germline loops: CDR1 LNHDA, CDR2 SQIVND (reference sequence).

The table lists this clone with a count of one. This chain connects TRBV28 to TRBJ1-3, with D possibly TRBD1 on 5 matching bases. Trimming left V 6 bases short and J 4 bases short, with 13 bases between. The CDR3 covers 14 residues. CDR1 and CDR2 (germline): MDHEN, SYDVKM. The CDR3 coding sequence is TGTGCCAGCAGGAACCGGGGGACGGGAAACACCATATATTTT. Amino acids: CASRNRGTGNTIYF.